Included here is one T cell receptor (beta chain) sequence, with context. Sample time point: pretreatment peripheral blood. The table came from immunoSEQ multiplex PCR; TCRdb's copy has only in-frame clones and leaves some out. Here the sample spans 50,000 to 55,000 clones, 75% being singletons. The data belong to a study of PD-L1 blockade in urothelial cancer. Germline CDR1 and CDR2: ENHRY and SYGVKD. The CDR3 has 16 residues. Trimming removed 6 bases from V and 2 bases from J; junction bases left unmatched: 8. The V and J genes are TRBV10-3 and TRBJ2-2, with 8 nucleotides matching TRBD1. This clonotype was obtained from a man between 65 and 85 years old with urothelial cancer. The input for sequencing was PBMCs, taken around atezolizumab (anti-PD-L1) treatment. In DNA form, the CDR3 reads TGTGCCATCAGCCCCTGGACAGGGCAAAACACCGGGGAGCTGTTTTTT. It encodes CAISPWTGQNTGELFF.